The source of this T cell receptor (beta chain) is a study of T cells after yellow fever vaccination (dated by TCRdb to about 2019). Background for the entire study: Libraries from fractions with low cell numbers were prepared with the SMART-Seq v4 Ultra Low Input RNA kit. To follow T-cell clones before and after primary and booster YFV17D yellow fever vaccination, bulk TCR alpha and beta repertoires were sequenced over time. Two healthy male donors, one aged 18 to 29 and one aged 30 to 40 years, made up the cohort. Blood was drawn at multiple timepoints before and after primary and secondary immunization, with bulk PBMC replicates and cell subsets isolated. Broader findings and caveats from the paper: A small fraction of clonotypes appeared in both the CD4 and CD8 compartments, likely as a result of convergent recombination. Compared with the primary T-cell response, the secondary T-cell response was weaker but faster, peaking on day 5 rather than day 15. The study included only a couple of donors, which limits how far the findings can be generalized. Most clones expanded after primary vaccination were re-detected after the booster (about 96% of CD4 and roughly 85% of CD8), suggesting broad memory maintenance. FACS-sorted repertoires could contain abundant contaminating clonotypes from the bulk population, so computational filtering was required.

The cysteine opens and the phenylalanine closes a CDR3 of 18 amino acids. The kept DNA is CDR3 alone, 54 bases in frame from the first base. V is cut by 3 bases and J by 0 bases, and the space between the germline ends is 22 bases. The germline V gene provides CDR1 SGHRS and CDR2 YFSETQ. Interpreted using the paper, the treatment or condition label stands for: live attenuated yellow fever vaccine strain. A standard Ficoll-Paque protocol was used to isolate PBMCs from peripheral blood. Dynabeads CD4 and CD8 positive selection kits were used to isolate the CD4 and CD8 T-cell fractions. TriZol was used to extract RNA from bulk PBMCs, from CD4 and CD8 fractions, and from dextramer-positive and dextramer-negative fractions. Sequencing used an Illumina NovaSeq 6000. TCR cDNA was synthesized by 5'RACE template switching, through which a universal primer site and unique molecular identifiers were introduced. cDNA synthesis was primed from both the TCR alpha and TCR beta constant segments. Libraries were amplified in two PCR steps, with sample barcodes and sequencing adapters added in the second step. Libraries were sequenced on Illumina HiSeq 2500 (2x100 bp) or NovaSeq (2x150 bp). The authors' analysis ran thus. MIGEC handled demultiplexing of reads and collapsing into UMI consensus sequences, while MiXCR performed V(D)J alignment. Vaccine-responding clonotypes were identified with edgeR using replicate PBMC samples, with FDR below 0.01 and a log2 fold change above 5 up to day 15 being required. Each bulk clonotype was labeled CD4 or CD8 based on which sequenced repertoire, CD4 or CD8, contained the clonotype at higher abundance. TCRdb took the public reads, trimmed them with fastp at Q25, ran MiXCR for clone calling and kept in-frame beta chains. A single entry per CDR3 protein holds the most common genes and DNA from its merged rows. What appears here as the V and J calls and clone size reflects TCRdb's work, not the paper's. This sample has about 320,000 distinct CDR3 sequences in its table, and around 10% of those were observed once. Roughly 3% of the sample lies in the top ten.

This clonotype was seen a handful of times. The clone's antigen remains unknown. No base quality information exists; no much larger clone differs at one position. The chain employs TRBV5-1 and TRBJ2-7, with a tentative D call of TRBD1 or TRBD2, each matching 5 bases. Sequencing was performed on CD4+ T cells sorted from PBMCs, taken 45 days after the yellow fever booster vaccination. This receptor was taken from a man younger than 30 who received the YFV17D yellow fever vaccine. The CDR3 region: CASSSDPPIRGYSYEQYF. The DNA sequence is given as TGCGCCAGCAGCTCGGACCCTCCCATTCGGGGCTACTCCTACGAGCAGTACTTC.